This T cell receptor (beta chain) is from a study of cytomegalovirus exposure and HLA in healthy donors. As for the study in general: Genotyping showed around 81% of 300 to 450 donors falling in the Caucasian-associated ancestry cluster.

Study-wide results and caveats: DRB1 had the most TCR associations and HLA-C the fewest, a later analysis found, with rates varying by HLA locus. A prior analysis recorded that most TCR beta V segments were productive about 87% or about 30% of the time.

This CDR3 is 15 amino acids long. Unmatched junction bases numbered 3, after V lost 2 bases and J lost 5 bases. CDR1 is MNHNY, CDR2 SVGAGI, per germline (reference sequence). Use of 60 Vbeta and 13 Jbeta primers characterized the PCR. Per the original data handling: Roughly 80 million unique TCR beta chains, about 12 million shared, were counted in a later analysis. Clones were read by immunoSEQ multiplex PCR, and TCRdb kept only the in-frame ones, dropping some. That table is the source of V, J and clone size, and D and trimming were worked out from the DNA. The sample contains some 190,000 clones, roughly 77% of which appear only once. As for this clone: Its antigen is not identified.

The J gene is TRBJ2-2, the V gene TRBV6-6, with 9 bases aligning to TRBD2. Material for sequencing was PBMCs. The TCR sequence derives from a woman in her 50s in good health and CMV-seronegative. Written as DNA, the CDR3 is TGTGCCAGCAGTTACGCGGGGGGGGGTACCGGGGAGCTGTTTTTT. Protein product: CASSYAGGGTGELFF.